This entry describes one T cell receptor (beta chain). The CDR3 loop spans 15 amino acids. Germline assignment: CDR1 SGDLS and CDR2 YYNGEE. After removal of 3 bases from V and 8 bases from J, the junction contained 10 bases not matched to a gene. These data are taken from a study of cytomegalovirus exposure and HLA in healthy donors. Background on the study: In a previous analysis, 110 million or so unique TCR beta sequences were found from about 179 million T cells.

The study ran its PCR with 60 Vbeta and 13 Jbeta primers. Libraries were prepared by immunoSEQ multiplex PCR; TCRdb keeps only in-frame clonotypes and omits some of them. In the table there are approximately 150,000 clones, around 79% of which are singletons. V and J are TRBV9 and TRBJ1-2; 10 bases agree with TRBD1. Source material: PBMCs. This TCR was recovered from a female donor in good health and CMV-seronegative. The DNA of the CDR3 is TGTGCCAGCAGCGCCTCCGGGACAGGGGCACAAGGCTACACCTTC. It encodes CASSASGTGAQGYTF.